This T cell receptor beta chain was recorded in a study of shared clonotypes between healthy human individuals. The CDR3 has 15 amino acids. V was pared by 3 bases and J by 1 base, with 9 bases between. Per the germline V gene, CDR1 is MNHNS and CDR2 is SASEGT. Produced via immunoSEQ multiplex PCR; TCRdb's table is partial and in-frame only. This table has some 1,900,000 clones, about 95% appearing once. In this sample, this clone turned up once. What it binds is not known. Findings of the study overall: Among donors, sharing of clonotypes was expected to be affected by sequencing depth.

Terminally differentiated effector memory CD45RA+ cells were excluded by CCR7 positive selection of CD45RO-negative cells. The donors, healthy adults who were HIV-negative, had experienced no recent acute infections or vaccinations. The clonotype was recovered from a man aged 18-30 years in good health. The chain recombines TRBV6-1 with TRBJ2-2, with a tentative D call TRBD1 (6 bases). The sequenced sample consisted of naive CD8+ T cells sorted from blood. The CDR3, as DNA: TGTGCCAGCAGTGAGTGGACAGTGAACACCGGGGAGCTGTTTTTT. It specifies CASSEWTVNTGELFF.